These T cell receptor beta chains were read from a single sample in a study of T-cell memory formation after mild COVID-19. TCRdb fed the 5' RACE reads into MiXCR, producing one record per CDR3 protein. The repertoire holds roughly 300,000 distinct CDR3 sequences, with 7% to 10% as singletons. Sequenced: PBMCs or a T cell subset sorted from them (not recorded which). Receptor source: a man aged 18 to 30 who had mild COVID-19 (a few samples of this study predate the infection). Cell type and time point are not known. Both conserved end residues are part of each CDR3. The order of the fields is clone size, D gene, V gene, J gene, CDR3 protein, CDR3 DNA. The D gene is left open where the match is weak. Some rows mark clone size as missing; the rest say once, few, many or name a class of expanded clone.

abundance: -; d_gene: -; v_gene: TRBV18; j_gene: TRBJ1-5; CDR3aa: CASSPPMSGSNQPQHF; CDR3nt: TGTGCCAGCTCACCACCCATGTCGGGAAGCAATCAGCCCCAGCATTTT
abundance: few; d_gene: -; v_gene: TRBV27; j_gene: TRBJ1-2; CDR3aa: CASSFRDVRGGYTF; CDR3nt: TGTGCCAGCAGTTTCCGGGACGTTCGGGGTGGCTACACCTTC
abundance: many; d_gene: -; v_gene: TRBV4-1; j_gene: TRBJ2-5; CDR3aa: CASSQGLKETQYF; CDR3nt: TGCGCCAGCAGCCAAGGACTCAAAGAGACCCAGTACTTC
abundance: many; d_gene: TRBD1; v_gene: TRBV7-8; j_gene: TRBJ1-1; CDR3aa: CASSLSYKGGSEAFF; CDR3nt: TGTGCCAGCAGCTTAAGTTATAAAGGGGGCTCTGAAGCTTTCTTT
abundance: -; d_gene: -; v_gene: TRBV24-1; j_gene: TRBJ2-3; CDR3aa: CATSAVADTQYF; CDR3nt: TGTGCCACCAGTGCTGTAGCAGATACGCAGTATTTT
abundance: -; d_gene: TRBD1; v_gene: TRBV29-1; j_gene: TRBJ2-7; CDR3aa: CSVVRDSSYEQYF; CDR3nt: TGCAGCGTTGTGAGGGACAGCTCCTACGAGCAGTACTTC
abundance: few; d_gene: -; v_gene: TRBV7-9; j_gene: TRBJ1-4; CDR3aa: CASNRQTEKLFF; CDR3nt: TGTGCCAGCAACCGACAGACAGAAAAACTGTTTTTT
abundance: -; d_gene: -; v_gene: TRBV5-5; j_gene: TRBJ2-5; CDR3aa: CASSSIPPQETQYF; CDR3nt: TGTGCCAGCAGCTCGATCCCTCCGCAAGAGACCCAGTACTTC
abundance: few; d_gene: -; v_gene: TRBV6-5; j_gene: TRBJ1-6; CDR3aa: CASSTGSGPLHF; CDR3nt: TGTGCCAGCAGCACGGGTTCGGGCCCGCTCCACTTT
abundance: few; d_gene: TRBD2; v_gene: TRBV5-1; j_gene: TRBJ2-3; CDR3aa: CASSLVTSDTDTQYF; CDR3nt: TGCGCCAGCAGCTTGGTGACTAGCGACACAGATACGCAGTATTTT
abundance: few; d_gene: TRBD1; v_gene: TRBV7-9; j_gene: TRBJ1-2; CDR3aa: CASSLLGQGANPHGYTF; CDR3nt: TGTGCCAGCAGCTTATTGGGACAGGGGGCGAATCCTCATGGCTACACCTTC
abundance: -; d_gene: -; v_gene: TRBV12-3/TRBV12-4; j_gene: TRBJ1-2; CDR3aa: CASSFGNLRGYTF; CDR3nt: TGTGCCAGCAGTTTCGGGAACTTAAGAGGCTACACCTTC
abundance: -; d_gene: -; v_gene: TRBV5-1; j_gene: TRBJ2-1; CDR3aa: CASSPDRWSYNEQFF; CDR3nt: TGCGCCAGCAGCCCTGACAGGTGGTCCTACAATGAGCAGTTCTTC
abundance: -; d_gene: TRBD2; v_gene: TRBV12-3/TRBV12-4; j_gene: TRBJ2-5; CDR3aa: CASSLRTSPRLNF; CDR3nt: TGTGCCAGCAGTCTCAGGACTAGCCCCAGGCTGAACTTC
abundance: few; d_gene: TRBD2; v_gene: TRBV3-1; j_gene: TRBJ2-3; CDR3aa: CASSRVAGGPKTDTQYF; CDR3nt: TGTGCCAGCAGCCGAGTAGCGGGGGGGCCTAAGACAGATACGCAGTATTTT
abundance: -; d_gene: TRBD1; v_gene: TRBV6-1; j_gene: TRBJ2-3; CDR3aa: CASSEFGQGMDTQYF; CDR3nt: TGTGCCAGCAGTGAATTTGGACAGGGAATGGATACGCAGTATTTT
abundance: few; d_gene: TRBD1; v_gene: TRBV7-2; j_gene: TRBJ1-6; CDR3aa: CASRLSSGTGGSPLHF; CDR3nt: TGTGCCAGCAGACTTAGTTCCGGGACAGGGGGGTCACCCCTCCACTTT
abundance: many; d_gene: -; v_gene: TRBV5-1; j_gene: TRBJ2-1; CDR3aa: CASSLEADFSYNEQFF; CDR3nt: TGCGCCAGCAGCTTGGAGGCAGATTTCTCCTACAATGAGCAGTTCTTC
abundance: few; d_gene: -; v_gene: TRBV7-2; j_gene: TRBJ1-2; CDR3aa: CASSFQGQDGGYTF; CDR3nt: TGTGCCAGCAGCTTTCAGGGACAAGATGGTGGCTACACCTTC
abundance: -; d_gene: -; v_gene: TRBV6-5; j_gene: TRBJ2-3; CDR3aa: CASSYSSGGRGTDTQYF; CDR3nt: TGTGCCAGCAGTTACTCGAGTGGGGGGCGCGGCACAGATACGCAGTATTTT
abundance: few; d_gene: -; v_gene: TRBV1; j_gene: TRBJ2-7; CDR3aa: CTSSQPMSYEQYF; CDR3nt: TGCACCAGCAGCCAACCTATGTCCTACGAGCAGTACTTC
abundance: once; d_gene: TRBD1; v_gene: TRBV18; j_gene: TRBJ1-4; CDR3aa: CASSGQRNEKLFF; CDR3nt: TGTGCCAGCTCGGGACAGCGGAATGAAAAACTGTTTTTT
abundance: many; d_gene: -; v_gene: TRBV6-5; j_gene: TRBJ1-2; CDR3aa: CASTSRKGYNGGYTF; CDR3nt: TGTGCCAGCACCAGCCGGAAGGGGTACAACGGTGGCTACACCTTC
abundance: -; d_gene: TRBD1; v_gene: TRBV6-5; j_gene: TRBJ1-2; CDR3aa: CASSYIGGNGYTF; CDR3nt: TGTGCCAGCAGTTACATAGGGGGCAATGGCTACACCTTC
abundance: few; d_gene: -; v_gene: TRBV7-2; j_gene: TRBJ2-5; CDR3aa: CASSPRFGMGETQYF; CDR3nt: TGTGCCAGCAGCCCCCGTTTTGGGATGGGGGAGACCCAGTACTTC
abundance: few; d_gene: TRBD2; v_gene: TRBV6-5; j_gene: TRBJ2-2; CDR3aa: CASSYSMASGGTGELFF; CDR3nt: TGTGCCAGCAGTTACAGTATGGCTAGCGGGGGGACCGGGGAGCTGTTTTTT
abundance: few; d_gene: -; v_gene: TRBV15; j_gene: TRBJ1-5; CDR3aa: CATSIPGTPSNQPQHF; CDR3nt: TGTGCCACTAGTATACCCGGGACCCCGAGCAATCAGCCCCAGCATTTT
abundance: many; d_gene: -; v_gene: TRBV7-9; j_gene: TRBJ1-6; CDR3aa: CASSFQNSPLHF; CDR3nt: TGTGCCAGCAGCTTCCAGAATTCACCCCTCCACTTT
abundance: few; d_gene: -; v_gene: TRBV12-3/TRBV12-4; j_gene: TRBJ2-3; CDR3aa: CASSLFLVSDTQYF; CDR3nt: TGTGCCAGCAGTTTATTTCTAGTTTCCGATACGCAGTATTTT
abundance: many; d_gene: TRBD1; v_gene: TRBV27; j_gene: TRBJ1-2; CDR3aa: CASSATGDYGYTF; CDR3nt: TGTGCCAGCAGTGCGACAGGGGACTATGGCTACACCTTC
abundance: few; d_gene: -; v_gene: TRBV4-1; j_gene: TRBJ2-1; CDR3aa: CASDRYTHDVFYNEQFF; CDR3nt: TGCGCCAGCGACAGGTACACCCACGACGTTTTCTACAATGAGCAGTTCTTC
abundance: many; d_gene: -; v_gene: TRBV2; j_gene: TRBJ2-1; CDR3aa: CASSVYNEQFF; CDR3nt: TGTGCCAGCAGCGTTTACAATGAGCAGTTCTTC
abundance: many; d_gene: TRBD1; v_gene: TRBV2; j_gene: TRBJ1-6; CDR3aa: CASSGTGGSNSPLHF; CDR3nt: TGTGCCAGCAGTGGGACAGGGGGCAGTAATTCACCCCTCCACTTT
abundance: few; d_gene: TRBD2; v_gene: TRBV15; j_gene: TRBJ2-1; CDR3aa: CATSRGGLAGLGEQFF; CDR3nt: TGTGCCACCAGCAGAGGAGGACTAGCGGGGCTCGGTGAGCAGTTCTTC
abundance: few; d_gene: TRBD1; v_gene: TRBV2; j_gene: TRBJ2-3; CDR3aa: CASSGQGPSDTQYF; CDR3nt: TGTGCCAGCAGCGGACAGGGACCCTCAGATACGCAGTATTTT
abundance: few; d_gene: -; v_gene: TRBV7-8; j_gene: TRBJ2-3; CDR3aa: CASSSPLDSTDTQYF; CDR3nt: TGTGCCAGCAGCTCGCCACTCGACAGCACAGATACGCAGTATTTT
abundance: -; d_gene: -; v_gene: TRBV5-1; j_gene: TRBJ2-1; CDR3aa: CASSGSGGTRYNEQFF; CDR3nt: TGCGCCAGCAGCGGCTCAGGGGGGACCCGGTACAATGAGCAGTTCTTC
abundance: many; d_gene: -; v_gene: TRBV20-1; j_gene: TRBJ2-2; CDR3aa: CSAGGRYTGELFF; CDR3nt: TGCAGTGCTGGGGGCCGATACACCGGGGAGCTGTTTTTT
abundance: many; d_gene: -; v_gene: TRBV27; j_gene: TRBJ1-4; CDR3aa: CASSSLFRMNEKLFF; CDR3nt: TGTGCCAGCAGTTCGCTCTTCCGGATGAATGAAAAACTGTTTTTT
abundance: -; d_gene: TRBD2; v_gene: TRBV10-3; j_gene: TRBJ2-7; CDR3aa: CAISESLAGPPGEQYF; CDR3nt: TGTGCCATCAGTGAGTCTTTAGCGGGGCCCCCGGGTGAGCAGTACTTC
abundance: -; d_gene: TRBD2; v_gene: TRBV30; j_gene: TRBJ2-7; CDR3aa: CAWSRRTSGDPGHEQYF; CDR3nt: TGTGCCTGGAGCCGGAGGACTAGCGGGGACCCGGGCCACGAGCAGTACTTC
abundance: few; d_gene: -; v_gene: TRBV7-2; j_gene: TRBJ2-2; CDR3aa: CASSSETYRALTPGELFF; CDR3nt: TGTGCCAGCAGCTCAGAAACGTACAGGGCGCTTACCCCCGGGGAGCTGTTTTTT
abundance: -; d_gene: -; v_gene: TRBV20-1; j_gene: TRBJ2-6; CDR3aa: CSAMISGANVLTF; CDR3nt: TGCAGTGCCATGATCTCTGGGGCCAACGTCCTGACTTTC
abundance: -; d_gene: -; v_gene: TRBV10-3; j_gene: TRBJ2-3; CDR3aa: CATREITDTQYF; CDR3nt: TGTGCCACCCGGGAGATCACAGATACGCAGTATTTT
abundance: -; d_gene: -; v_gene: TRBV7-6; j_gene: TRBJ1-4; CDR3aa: CASSPRYRRATNEKLFF; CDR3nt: TGTGCCAGCAGCCCCCGGTATCGGCGGGCAACTAATGAAAAACTGTTTTTT
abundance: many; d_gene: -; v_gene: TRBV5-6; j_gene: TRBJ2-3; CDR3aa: CASSWGDTQYF; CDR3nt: TGTGCCAGCAGCTGGGGAGATACGCAGTATTTT
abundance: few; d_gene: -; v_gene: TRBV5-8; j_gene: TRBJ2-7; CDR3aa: CASTLRSRYEQYF; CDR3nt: TGTGCCAGCACCCTCCGCTCGAGGTACGAGCAGTACTTC